This passage covers 17 T cell receptor beta chains from one sample sequenced in a study of blood T cells in healthy people across ages. It was with a sample-barcoded 5' primer and a J-beta primer mix that a second PCR of about 6 to 12 cycles was run. One entry per CDR3 protein, called by TCRdb with MiXCR from the 5' RACE reads. The sample records roughly 1.6 million distinct CDR3 sequences, about 35% being singletons. Material for sequencing was blood. The source is a woman between 25 and 40 years old in good health.

Note on this clonotype: A far larger clone is only one base removed, so a read error is likely. The rearrangement links TRBV12-3 or TRBV12-4 to TRBJ2-7; TRBD1 agrees at 11 bases. The CDR3 spans 13 residues. CDR3 loop: CAGSGTGGYEQYF. Here the CDR3 DNA reads TGTGCCGGCAGTGGGACAGGGGGTTACGAGCAGTACTTC.

This clonotype appeared a single time. A much larger clone differs from this one at a single base, so this may be a read error. This chain uses TRBV6-6 with TRBJ2-3; D not resolved. V was pared by 10 bases and J by 1 base, with 15 bases between. The CDR3 length is 14 residues. Germline V gene data show CDR1 as MNHNY and CDR2 as SVGAGI (reference sequence). The CDR3 region has the DNA TGTGCCATCCATAGCAGGCTCCGCACAGATACGCAGTATTTT. Encoded protein: CAIHSRLRTDTQYF.

The chain has TRBV20-1 and TRBJ1-1; TRBD1 matches 8 bases. This CDR3 comprises 11 residues. Per germline, CDR1 DFQATT and CDR2 SNEGSKA (reference sequence). V was clipped by 4 bases and J by 8 bases; unmatched bases: 3. CDR3 coding DNA: TGCAGTGCTAAGACAGGGGCCGAAGCTTTCTTT. Its protein product is CSAKTGAEAFF.

This clonotype was counted between two and nine times. The genes are TRBV6-1 and TRBJ2-7; 12 positions agree with TRBD2. With 2 bases clipped from V and 2 bases from J, the junction kept 7 bases outside the gene matches. The V gene's germline CDR1 is MNHNS and CDR2 SASEGT. The CDR3 loop spans 17 amino acids. The DNA of the CDR3 is TGTGCCAGCAGTGAACAGGGGCTAGCGGGAGGGCCCTACGAGCAGTACTTC. Translation: CASSEQGLAGGPYEQYF.

This clonotype has a count of ten or more. The chain couples TRBV27 to TRBJ2-1; 8 bases map to TRBD2. Trimming at V came to 4 bases and at J to 3 bases, leaving 5 bases not matched to a gene. The CDR3 is 15 amino acids. Germline assignment: CDR1 MNHEY and CDR2 SMNVEV (reference sequence). DNA for the CDR3: TGTGCCAGCAGTTCGAGCGGGAGATACTACAATGAGCAGTTCTTC. This codes for CASSSSGRYYNEQFF.

The J gene is TRBJ2-3, the V gene TRBV5-8; possible D gene TRBD2, 6 bases. This CDR3 has 16 residues. From germline, CDR1 is SGHTS and CDR2 YDEGEE. Trimming pared 3 bases from V and 0 bases from J, leaving 14 bases between. In nucleotides, the CDR3 is TGTGCCAGCAGCTCCGGGGGATTTACTAGCACAGATACGCAGTATTTT. Translation gives CASSSGGFTSTDTQYF.

Here the CDR3 reads CSARDSGGWSYNEQFF. For the CDR3, the DNA is TGCAGTGCTAGAGACAGCGGGGGGTGGTCCTACAATGAGCAGTTCTTC. The chain links TRBV20-1 to TRBJ2-1; 9 bases are a match to TRBD2. The length of the CDR3 is 16 residues. V shed 0 bases, J shed 1 base, and the junction held 4 bases outside the gene matches. The germline gives CDR1 DFQATT, CDR2 SNEGSKA (reference sequence).

This clonotype was observed at least ten times. This chain connects TRBV4-1 to TRBJ2-7; a weak D match, TRBD2 (6 bases). The CDR3 runs to 14 residues. Germline lookup yields CDR1 MGHRA and CDR2 YSYEKL. Trimming shortened V by 3 bases and J by 4 bases, and 13 bases separated the two germline ends. The CDR3 here is CASSQGSGIYEQYF. The CDR3 DNA reads as TGCGCCAGCAGCCAGGGTAGCGGAATTTACGAGCAGTACTTC.

This chain uses TRBV7-6 with TRBJ2-7, with D possibly called TRBD1 or TRBD2 (6 bases each). The CDR3 is made up of 13 amino acids. Trimming cost V 2 bases and J 6 bases, with 11 bases left between them. Germline CDR1 reads SGHVS; CDR2 reads FNYEAQ. CDR3 sequence (DNA): TGTGCCAGCAGCTTAATAGGGGGAGGCGAGCAGTACTTC. Its protein is CASSLIGGGEQYF.

A few counts support this clonotype. The chain combines TRBV4-2 with TRBJ2-1; 9 positions match TRBD2. Germline CDR1 reads LGHNA; CDR2 reads YNFKEQ. The CDR3 has 15 amino acids. Trimming cost V 0 bases and J 6 bases; bases outside gene matches: 3. The CDR3 region is CASSQETSGFNEQFF. CDR3 sequence (DNA): TGTGCCAGCAGCCAAGAGACTAGCGGCTTCAATGAGCAGTTCTTC.

This clonotype has just a few counts. V gene TRBV10-3 combines with J gene TRBJ2-7, with 9 bases fitting TRBD1. Germline values: CDR1 ENHRY, CDR2 SYGVKD. J gave up 3 bases and V 1 base, and 7 bases lay outside the gene matches. The CDR3 is 16 residues long. CDR3 amino acids: CAISELGQGIGYEQYF. DNA for the CDR3: TGTGCCATCAGTGAGTTGGGACAGGGTATTGGCTACGAGCAGTACTTC.

The chain has TRBV7-2 and TRBJ2-6; D perhaps matches TRBD1 (5 bases). Trimming removed 1 base from V and 0 bases from J, with 13 bases in between. This CDR3 is 18 amino acids long. Germline V gene lookup returns CDR1 SGHTA and CDR2 FQGNSA. CDR3 amino acids: CASSLVGAGNSGANVLTF. Written as DNA, the CDR3 is TGTGCCAGCAGCTTAGTAGGGGCAGGTAACTCTGGGGCCAACGTCCTGACTTTC.

As for this clonotype: A read error may explain this, as a much larger clone is one base away. The chain employs TRBV4-1 and TRBJ2-1; 10 bases map to TRBD2. Germline V gene sequence: CDR1 MGHRA, CDR2 YSYEKL. The CDR3 is made up of 16 amino acids. The CDR3 DNA follows: TGCACCAGCAGCCAAGCTAGCGGGGGAGCCTACAATGAGCAGTTCTTC. This sequence encodes CTSSQASGGAYNEQFF.

The V call is TRBV20-1, the J call TRBJ1-3; D is perhaps TRBD1 (6 bases). The ends were cut back, 5 bases at V and 9 bases at J, with 17 bases in the middle. This CDR3 region has 13 residues. Per germline, CDR1 DFQATT and CDR2 SNEGSKA (reference sequence). The CDR3 loop is CSAEDRSESTIYF. CDR3 in DNA: TGCAGTGCTGAGGACAGATCGGAATCCACCATATATTTT.

J is TRBJ2-3 and V is TRBV4-1; 7 nucleotides line up with TRBD1. Germline V lookup: CDR1 MGHRA, CDR2 YSYEKL. The junction had 10 bases not matched to a gene; V was cut back by 4 bases and J by 0 bases. CDR3 length: 17 residues. The CDR3: CASSPARQGRSTDTQYF. The CDR3 nucleotides read TGCGCCAGCAGCCCAGCCAGACAGGGTAGAAGCACAGATACGCAGTATTTT.

The chain is built from TRBV4-1 and TRBJ2-1, with D perhaps given as TRBD1 or TRBD2 (6 bases each). V was clipped by 1 base and J by 2 bases, with 15 bases between them. The germline V gene encodes CDR1 MGHRA and CDR2 YSYEKL. CDR3 length: 17 residues. Here the CDR3 DNA reads TGCGCCAGCAGCCAAGGGCGGGGCAGGGGAACCTACAATGAGCAGTTCTTC. Protein product: CASSQGRGRGTYNEQFF.

This chain joins TRBV27 and TRBJ2-5, with 8 bases aligning to TRBD1. The CDR3 has 16 residues. The V gene's germline CDR1 is MNHEY and CDR2 SMNVEV (reference sequence). Trimming cost V 4 bases and J 2 bases; bases outside gene matches: 9. The CDR3 nucleotides read TGTGCCAGCAGTTCCCGGACAGGGTGGATTCAAGAGACCCAGTACTTC. This encodes CASSSRTGWIQETQYF.